These 7 T cell receptor beta chains originate from one sample sequenced in a study of blood T cell repertoires in COVID-19 (dated by TCRdb to 2020 to 2021). The library came from the immunoSEQ multiplex PCR assay. TCRdb retrieved this table from immuneACCESS and kept in-frame rearrangements only. Not all clones are present; in checked studies, unresolved V genes account for under half, and no reason is known for the remainder. This sample lists roughly 150,000 clones; over 70% were detected once. About 19% of the sample comes from the top ten. Sequenced material: peripheral blood. The receptors come from a woman in her seventies who had recovered from COVID-19.

The chain is built from TRBV5-1 and TRBJ2-2; 7 bases line up with TRBD2. The CDR3 sequence is 17 residues long. Germline V lookup: CDR1 SGHRS, CDR2 YFSETQ. Germline trimming cut 4 bases from V and 2 bases from J; bases unmatched to any gene: 11. The chain's CDR3 is CASSPPGGSGNTGELFF. The CDR3 bases are TGCGCCAGCAGCCCCCCGGGGGGTAGCGGCAACACCGGGGAGCTGTTTTTT. Looking up the rest from reference TRBV5-1 and TRBJ2-2 gives the full variable domain: KAGVTQTPRYLIKTRGQQVTLSCSPISGHRSVSWYQQTPGQGLQFLFEYFSETQRNKGNFPGRFSGRQFSNSRSEMNVSTLELGDSALYLCASSPPGGSGNTGELFFGEGSRLTVL.

This clone was observed a single time. The V gene is TRBV5-1, the J gene TRBJ2-2; 8 bases match TRBD1. Germline V gene data show CDR1 as SGHRS and CDR2 as YFSETQ. This CDR3 spans 16 amino acids. The V and J ends lost 4 bases and 4 bases, in that order; junction bases with no gene match: 9. CDR3 residues: CASSNRQGRATGELFF. CDR3 nucleotides: TGCGCCAGCAGCAACCGACAGGGGCGGGCCACCGGGGAGCTGTTTTTT.

The chain is built from TRBV27 and TRBJ2-7; maybe TRBD1 (5 bases). Trimming took 6 bases from V and 0 from J, leaving 6 bases between them. The germline V gene has CDR1 MNHEY and CDR2 SMNVEV (reference sequence). The CDR3 sequence is 12 residues long. The CDR3 nucleotides are TGTGCCAGCAGCAGGGACTCCTACGAGCAGTACTTC. Translated: CASSRDSYEQYF.

This sequence joins TRBV5-1 and TRBJ2-3, with TRBD1 matching 8 bases. Germline V lookup: CDR1 SGHRS, CDR2 YFSETQ. The ends lost 4 bases at V and 9 bases at J; junction bases unmatched: 7. This CDR3 is built from 13 residues. The CDR3 region has the DNA TGCGCCAGCAGCCTGGACAGGGCAGCAACGCAGTATTTT. The encoded protein is CASSLDRAATQYF.

V and J are TRBV3-1 (or the pseudogene TRBV3-2) and TRBJ2-5; 7 nucleotides match TRBD1. Germline-derived CDR1 and CDR2 are LGHDT and YNNKEL (reference sequence). This CDR3 has 16 residues. After removal of 8 bases from V and 3 bases from J, the junction contained 15 bases not matched to a gene. CDR3 sequence reads: CASARVRDRLKETQYF. In DNA, the CDR3 is TGTGCCAGCGCGCGAGTCCGGGACAGACTAAAAGAGACCCAGTACTTC.

This chain connects TRBV5-4 to TRBJ2-1; 10 positions match TRBD2. The CDR3 is 17 amino acids. Germline trimming cut 0 bases from V and 4 bases from J; bases unmatched to any gene: 7. Germline CDR1 is SGHNT and CDR2 is YYREEE (reference sequence). The CDR3 DNA sequence: TGTGCCAGCAGCTTGGGGGTAGCGGGAGGTTTATACAATGAGCAGTTCTTC. Protein: CASSLGVAGGLYNEQFF.

The chain recombines TRBV18 with TRBJ2-1; D is possibly TRBD2 (7 bases). V lost 2 bases and J lost 2, with 16 bases in between. The CDR3 has 17 amino acids. Germline V lookup: CDR1 KGHSH, CDR2 LQKENI. DNA for the CDR3: TGTGCCAGCTCACCAAGGGGGGGCGGAGGTGCCTACAATGAGCAGTTCTTC. This sequence encodes CASSPRGGGGAYNEQFF.